The 31 T cell receptor beta chains reported below all come from one sample, sequenced in a study of patients and donors after allogeneic stem cell transplantation. TCRdb analysed the RT-PCR reads with MiXCR anew, one entry per CDR3 protein. The table lists about 960,000 distinct CDR3 sequences, roughly 18% of them singletons. The sample taken for sequencing was blood, either unsorted or a sorted T cell fraction (not recorded which). All receptors derive from a human donor who was either an allogeneic HSCT recipient or a stem cell or donor lymphocyte infusion donor (not recorded which). It is not recorded whose cells these are; they may come from a transplant donor.

This clonotype was seen only a few times. The rearrangement joins TRBV9 to TRBJ2-7, with D tentatively TRBD1 (5 bases). V was shortened by 3 bases and J by 2 bases, with 15 bases between the two germline ends. Germline-derived CDR1 and CDR2 are SGDLS and YYNGEE. The CDR3 is 15 residues long. In DNA form, the CDR3 reads TGTGCCAGCAGCGCTGATACCAGGGCTCCCTACGAGCAGTACTTC. Protein: CASSADTRAPYEQYF.

The genes are TRBV20-1 and TRBJ1-1; D is undetermined. Germline V CDR1 and CDR2: DFQATT, SNEGSKA (reference sequence). The V end was cut by 5 bases, the J end by 11 bases, with 24 bases between. CDR3 length equals 14 residues. CDR3 sequence: CSAYPRDGGPWAFF. CDR3 nucleotide sequence: TGCAGTGCTTACCCCCGAGACGGAGGTCCATGGGCTTTCTTT.

This clonotype was recorded a few times. The chain couples TRBV5-1 to TRBJ2-3; weak D call: TRBD2 (6 bases). The CDR3 has 15 residues. CDR1 and CDR2 from the germline V gene are SGHRS and YFSETQ. Trimming cost V 3 bases and J 7 bases, with 18 bases left between them. CDR3 nucleotide sequence: TGCGCCAGCAGCTGGAGGGTGGGGACGTCGAATACGCAGTATTTT. Translating it yields CASSWRVGTSNTQYF.

The V gene is TRBV30, the J gene TRBJ1-4; 10 nucleotides agree with TRBD1. The CDR3 spans 13 residues. Germline values: CDR1 GTSNPN, CDR2 SVGIG (reference sequence). V lost 5 bases to trimming and J lost 4 bases; unmatched junction nucleotides: 1. The CDR3 sequence is CAWGQGVNEKLFF. The CDR3 region has the DNA TGTGCCTGGGGACAGGGGGTTAATGAAAAACTGTTTTTT.

The chain links TRBV7-3 to TRBJ2-2, with 12 bases aligning to TRBD2. Germline V gene lookup returns CDR1 SGHTA and CDR2 FQGTGA. The CDR3 consists of 16 residues. V lost 4 bases to trimming and J lost 4 bases; unmatched junction nucleotides: 4. The CDR3 spells CASSSSGGASTGELFF. CDR3 DNA: TGTGCCAGCAGCTCTAGCGGGGGGGCGAGCACCGGGGAGCTGTTTTTT. Full variable domain (outside the CDR3, taken from reference TRBV7-3 and TRBJ2-2): GAGVSQTPSNKVTEKGKYVELRCDPISGHTALYWYRQSLGQGPEFLIYFQGTGAADDSGLPNDRFFAVRPEGSVSTLKIQRTERGDSAVYLCASSSSGGASTGELFFGEGSRLTVL.

This clonotype has more than one count but fewer than ten. This chain links TRBV5-6 with TRBJ2-7; TRBD1 matches at 8 bases. The CDR3 has 15 residues. V was clipped by 2 bases and J by 3 bases; unmatched bases: 7. Germline V lookup: CDR1 SGHDT, CDR2 YYEEEE. CDR3 loop: CASSLGQGDFYEQYF. DNA of the CDR3: TGTGCCAGCAGCTTAGGACAGGGAGACTTCTACGAGCAGTACTTC.

V usage is TRBV6-1 and J usage is TRBJ1-2, with D tentatively TRBD1 (6 bases). The CDR3 sequence is 15 residues long. V was trimmed by 6 bases and J by 6 bases, leaving 20 bases between them. Germline values: CDR1 MNHNS, CDR2 SASEGT. Here the CDR3 reads CASSRTNRDPDGYTF. The CDR3 DNA reads as TGTGCCAGCAGCCGAACCAACAGGGATCCAGATGGCTACACCTTC.

This clonotype occurred a few times. The rearrangement uses TRBV10-3 and TRBJ2-2; D unclear. The CDR3 runs to 16 residues. V dropped 6 bases and J dropped 5 bases, with 19 bases sitting between them. Per germline, CDR1 ENHRY and CDR2 SYGVKD. Written as DNA, the CDR3 is TGTGCCATCAGCCCTGAAGACACGTTCGGAACCGGGGAGCTGTTTTTT. Translating it yields CAISPEDTFGTGELFF.

The table lists this clonotype with many counts. This chain joins TRBV21-1 and TRBJ1-2. TRBV21-1 is recorded as a pseudogene. This CDR3 region has 13 residues. For the CDR3, the DNA is TGTGCCAGCAAAGTCCGCGGGTGCTATGGCTACACCTTC. It codes for CASKVRGCYGYTF.

This clonotype was counted a few times. CDR3 nucleotide sequence: TGTGCCACCCAGGGTTGGTCGGGAGACACCGGGGAGCTGTTTTTT. Protein product: CATQGWSGDTGELFF. This sequence joins TRBV24-1 and TRBJ2-2; D is possibly TRBD2 (6 bases). Germline assignment: CDR1 KGHDR and CDR2 SFDVKD. Trimming pared 9 bases from V and 3 bases from J, leaving 16 bases between. The CDR3 consists of 15 residues.

This chain uses TRBV9 with TRBJ2-7; no firm D call. Trimming shortened V by 4 bases and J by 2 bases, and 13 bases separated the two germline ends. There are 14 residues in the CDR3. Germline-derived CDR1 and CDR2 are SGDLS and YYNGEE. This CDR3 reads CASSPTTVAYEQYF. CDR3 DNA sequence: TGTGCCAGCAGCCCCACGACTGTAGCCTACGAGCAGTACTTC.

This chain links TRBV11-3 with TRBJ2-1; weak D call: TRBD1 (5 bases). Trimming pared 0 bases from V and 7 bases from J, leaving 13 bases between. The CDR3 contains 15 residues. The germline V gene encodes CDR1 SGHNT and CDR2 YENEEA. The CDR3 sequence is CASSLEGRAGNEQFF. For the CDR3, the DNA is TGTGCCAGCAGCTTAGAGGGCAGGGCAGGAAATGAGCAGTTCTTC.

The chain uses TRBV7-9 and TRBJ1-2, with D perhaps matching TRBD1 (6 bases). Trimming cost V 2 bases and J 8 bases, with 21 bases left between them. The length of the CDR3 is 16 residues. Germline assignment: CDR1 SEHNR and CDR2 FQNEAQ (reference sequence). The CDR3 DNA sequence: TGTGCCAGCAGCTTACGAGATTTGGGGGCGCCAGGGGGCTACACCTTC. The encoded protein is CASSLRDLGAPGGYTF.

This clonotype has only a few counts. V gene TRBV20-1 combines with J gene TRBJ1-2, with 8 bases fitting TRBD1. The junction had 9 bases not matched to a gene; V was cut back by 7 bases and J by 5 bases. The CDR3 runs to 13 residues. CDR1 and CDR2 (germline): DFQATT, SNEGSKA (reference sequence). Here the CDR3 reads CSGGQGSGYGYTF. The CDR3 DNA is TGCAGTGGAGGACAGGGTAGTGGGTATGGCTACACCTTC.

The genes are TRBV5-1 and TRBJ1-2; 10 nucleotides agree with TRBD1. Germline V CDR1 and CDR2: SGHRS, YFSETQ. The CDR3 is 18 residues long. With 1 base clipped from V and 7 bases from J, the junction kept 16 bases outside the gene matches. CDR3 sequence reads: CASSLNGLGDRGSVGYTF. In DNA form, the CDR3 reads TGCGCCAGCAGCTTGAATGGACTGGGGGACAGGGGTTCAGTTGGCTACACCTTC.

The chain couples TRBV6-5 to TRBJ1-6; 11 bases align to TRBD1. The germline CDR1 and CDR2 sequences are MNHEY and SVGAGI. This CDR3 spans 19 amino acids. V lost 2 bases to trimming and J lost 0 bases; unmatched junction nucleotides: 6. Here the CDR3 DNA reads TGTGCCAGCAGTTACGGACAGGGGGCCCTGAGCTCCTATAATTCACCCCTCCACTTT. Translating it yields CASSYGQGALSSYNSPLHF.

This chain joins TRBV11-2 and TRBJ2-7; the D gene is possibly TRBD1 (6 bases). The V gene's germline CDR1 is SGHAT and CDR2 FQNNGV. This CDR3 has 18 amino acids. Trimming removed 2 bases at V and 3 bases at J, with 23 bases between. The CDR3 sequence: CASSLRPLPLGARYEQYF. CDR3 nucleotide sequence: TGTGCCAGCAGCTTACGTCCACTCCCTTTGGGGGCGCGCTACGAGCAGTACTTC.

This clonotype came up many times. The J gene is TRBJ2-1, the V gene TRBV12-3 or TRBV12-4, with D maybe TRBD2 (7 bases). The CDR3 is 15 amino acids. Trimming left V 2 bases short and J 7 bases short, with 15 bases between. CDR3 region: CASSLWREGGNEQFF. The CDR3 region has the DNA TGTGCCAGCAGTTTATGGAGGGAGGGGGGGAATGAGCAGTTCTTC.

This clonotype was counted at least ten times. The gene calls are TRBV6-2 or TRBV6-3 and TRBJ2-2; 7 nucleotides match TRBD1. Germline lookup yields CDR1 MNHEY and CDR2 SVGEGT. The CDR3 loop spans 20 amino acids. Trimming at V came to 0 bases and at J to 6 bases, leaving 19 bases not matched to a gene. The CDR3 spells CASSYSNRGSKRLRPGELFF. For the CDR3, the DNA is TGTGCCAGCAGTTACTCGAACAGGGGATCTAAGAGGTTACGCCCCGGGGAGCTGTTTTTT.

This chain connects TRBV29-1 to TRBJ2-1, with 7 bases fitting TRBD1. J was trimmed by 6 bases and V by 3 bases; bases with no gene match: 17. The germline V gene has CDR1 SQVTM and CDR2 ANQGSEA. The CDR3 contains 17 residues. DNA for the CDR3: TGCAGCGTTGATAATTGGGTATTTGGGACAGTCATCAATGAGCAGTTCTTC. Protein product: CSVDNWVFGTVINEQFF.

This clonotype was counted once. The chain has TRBV23-1 and TRBJ1-5, with unresolved D. TRBV23-1 is given ORF status, its function remaining uncertain. Between the trimmed V and J ends, which lost 3 bases and 0 bases, there was a span of 12 bases. The CDR3 loop spans 16 amino acids. DNA of the CDR3: TGCGCCAGCAGTCATCCCGGGATATATAGCAATCAGCCCCAGCATTTT. Translating it yields CASSHPGIYSNQPQHF.

This sequence joins TRBV9 and TRBJ1-2, with D possibly TRBD1 on 5 matching bases. Germline values: CDR1 SGDLS, CDR2 YYNGEE. V was shortened by 4 bases and J by 4 bases, with 17 bases between the two germline ends. The CDR3 is made up of 15 amino acids. The CDR3: CASSPEEGIGYGYTF. The DNA of the CDR3 is TGTGCCAGCAGCCCCGAGGAGGGGATCGGCTATGGCTACACCTTC.

In this sample, this clonotype turned up many times. A junction end diverges from the germline sequence, so it may reflect a read error. The V and J genes are TRBV4-2 and TRBJ2-1, with 10 bases aligning to TRBD2. The CDR3 consists of 16 residues. Germline V CDR1 and CDR2: LGHNA, YNFKEQ. This CDR3 is CASSQDLAGAYNEQFF. The CDR3 region has the DNA TGCGCCAGCAGCCAAGATCTAGCGGGGGCCTACAATGAGCAGTTCTTC.

J is TRBJ1-2 and V is TRBV29-1; 9 bases fit TRBD1. V gave up 6 bases and J gave up 0 bases; unmatched junction bases: 2. CDR1 and CDR2 from the germline V gene are SQVTM and ANQGSEA. The CDR3 totals 13 residues. The CDR3: CSVGTGPNYGYTF. The CDR3 DNA reads TGCAGCGTCGGGACAGGGCCTAACTATGGCTACACCTTC.

This clonotype was picked up a small number of times. This chain links TRBV9 with TRBJ2-5; the D call may be TRBD1 or TRBD2 (6 bases each). CDR3 length equals 17 residues. Per the germline V gene, CDR1 is SGDLS and CDR2 is YYNGEE. V shed 3 bases and J shed 1 base, with 19 bases lying between them. The CDR3 reads CASSANLGGGTQETQYF. For the CDR3, the DNA is TGTGCCAGCAGCGCTAATTTGGGGGGCGGGACCCAAGAGACCCAGTACTTC.

The table lists this clonotype with a few counts. The chain recombines TRBV5-1 with TRBJ2-3, with D possibly being TRBD1 (6 bases). Trimming pared 3 bases from V and 4 bases from J, leaving 12 bases between. In germline, CDR1 is SGHRS, CDR2 YFSETQ. The CDR3 has 14 amino acids. The CDR3 sequence: CASSSPEGADTQYF. Here the CDR3 DNA reads TGCGCCAGCAGCTCCCCCGAGGGGGCAGATACGCAGTATTTT.

This clonotype was observed a handful of times. J is TRBJ1-1 and V is TRBV4-1, with D perhaps matching TRBD1 (6 bases). V lost 1 base and J lost 6, with 18 bases in between. This CDR3 spans 16 amino acids. CDR1 is MGHRA, CDR2 YSYEKL, per germline. The CDR3 DNA reads TGCGCCAGCAGCCAAGCGTACGGCAGGTCAGGGGCTGAAGCTTTCTTT. Translating gives CASSQAYGRSGAEAFF.

This clonotype was detected only a few times. The V gene is TRBV5-1, the J gene TRBJ2-3, with D maybe TRBD1 (6 bases). V was cut by 4 bases and J by 4 bases, with 10 bases left in between. Germline CDR1 is SGHRS and CDR2 is YFSETQ. The CDR3 sequence is 13 residues long. The DNA for the CDR3 is TGCGCCAGCAGCAGGACAGACTCAGATACGCAGTATTTT. It specifies CASSRTDSDTQYF. Complete variable domain (other parts from reference TRBV5-1 and TRBJ2-3): KAGVTQTPRYLIKTRGQQVTLSCSPISGHRSVSWYQQTPGQGLQFLFEYFSETQRNKGNFPGRFSGRQFSNSRSEMNVSTLELGDSALYLCASSRTDSDTQYFGPGTRLTVL.

This rearrangement joins TRBV5-1 to TRBJ2-1; 7 nucleotides line up with TRBD1. The germline gives CDR1 SGHRS, CDR2 YFSETQ. The V segment lost 4 bases and the J segment 2 bases; nucleotides outside the gene matches: 6. The CDR3 runs to 15 residues. CDR3 sequence: CASSRGQAPYNEQFF. In nucleotides, the CDR3 is TGCGCCAGCAGCAGAGGACAGGCCCCCTACAATGAGCAGTTCTTC. The entire variable domain, with the rest obtained from reference TRBV5-1 and TRBJ2-1, is as follows: KAGVTQTPRYLIKTRGQQVTLSCSPISGHRSVSWYQQTPGQGLQFLFEYFSETQRNKGNFPGRFSGRQFSNSRSEMNVSTLELGDSALYLCASSRGQAPYNEQFFGPGTRLTVL.

This clonotype came up a few times. V and J are TRBV5-1 and TRBJ2-2, with TRBD1 matching over 12 bases. The germline V gene has CDR1 SGHRS and CDR2 YFSETQ. This CDR3 is 17 amino acids long. J was trimmed by 4 bases and V by 4 bases; bases with no gene match: 8. CDR3 residues: CASSPAGGQGATGELFF. The CDR3 DNA reads as TGCGCCAGCAGCCCGGCGGGGGGACAGGGGGCCACCGGGGAGCTGTTTTTT. The complete variable domain, with remaining parts taken from reference TRBV5-1 and TRBJ2-2, reads KAGVTQTPRYLIKTRGQQVTLSCSPISGHRSVSWYQQTPGQGLQFLFEYFSETQRNKGNFPGRFSGRQFSNSRSEMNVSTLELGDSALYLCASSPAGGQGATGELFFGEGSRLTVL.

The chain recombines TRBV20-1 with TRBJ1-5, with TRBD1 matching over 10 bases. CDR3 length: 16 residues. Germline CDR1 is DFQATT and CDR2 is SNEGSKA (reference sequence). Losses at the gene ends were 0 bases for V and 4 bases for J; bases not matched to a gene: 6. The CDR3 DNA reads TGCAGTGCTAGAGACGAAGGGGGACAGGGGAATCAGCCCCAGCATTTT. Its translation: CSARDEGGQGNQPQHF.